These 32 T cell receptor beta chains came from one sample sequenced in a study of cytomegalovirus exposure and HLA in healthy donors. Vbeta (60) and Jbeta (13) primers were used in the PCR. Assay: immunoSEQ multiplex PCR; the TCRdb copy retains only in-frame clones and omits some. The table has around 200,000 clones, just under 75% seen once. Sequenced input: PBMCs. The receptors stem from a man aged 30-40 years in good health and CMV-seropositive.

The CDR3 loop reads CAWDEGGEQYF. CDR3 nucleotide sequence: TGTGCCTGGGATGAAGGCGGCGAGCAGTACTTC. This chain links TRBV30 with TRBJ2-7; D remains unclear. The length of the CDR3 is 11 residues. Germline assignment: CDR1 GTSNPN and CDR2 SVGIG (reference sequence). With 5 bases removed from V and 6 bases from J, the gap between germline ends came to 11 bases.

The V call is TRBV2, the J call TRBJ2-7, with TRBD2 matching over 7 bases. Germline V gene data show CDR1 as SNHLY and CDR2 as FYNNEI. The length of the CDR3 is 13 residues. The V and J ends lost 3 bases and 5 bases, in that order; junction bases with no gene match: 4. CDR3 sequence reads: CASSDLRGDEQYF. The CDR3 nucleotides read TGTGCCAGCAGTGATCTCCGGGGGGACGAGCAGTACTTC.

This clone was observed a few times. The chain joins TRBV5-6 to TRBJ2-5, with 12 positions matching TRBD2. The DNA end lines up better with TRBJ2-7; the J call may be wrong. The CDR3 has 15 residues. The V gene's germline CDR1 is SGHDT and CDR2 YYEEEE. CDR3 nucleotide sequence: TGTGCCAGCAGCTATACTAGCGGGAGGTGGTACGAGCAGTACTTC. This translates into CASSYTSGRWYEQYF.

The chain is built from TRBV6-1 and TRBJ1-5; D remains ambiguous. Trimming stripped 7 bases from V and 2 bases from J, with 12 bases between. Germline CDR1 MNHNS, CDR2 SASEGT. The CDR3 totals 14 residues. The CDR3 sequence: CASTLSSGNQPQHF. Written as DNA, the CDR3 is TGTGCCAGCACCCTTAGTAGTGGCAATCAGCCCCAGCATTTT.

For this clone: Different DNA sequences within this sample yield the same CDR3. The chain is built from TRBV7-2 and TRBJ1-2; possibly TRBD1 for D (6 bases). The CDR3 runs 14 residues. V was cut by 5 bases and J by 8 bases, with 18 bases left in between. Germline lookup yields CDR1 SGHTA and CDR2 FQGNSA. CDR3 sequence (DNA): TGTGCCAGCAGCCTAACTACCGGGGGGCACGGCTACACCTTC. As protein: CASSLTTGGHGYTF.

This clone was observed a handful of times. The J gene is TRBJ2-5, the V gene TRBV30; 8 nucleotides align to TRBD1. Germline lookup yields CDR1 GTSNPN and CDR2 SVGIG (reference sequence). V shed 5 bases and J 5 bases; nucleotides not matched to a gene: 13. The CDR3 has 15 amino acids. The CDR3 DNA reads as TGTGCCTGGGAACATAGGACAGGGTTAGGGGAGACCCAGTACTTC. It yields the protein CAWEHRTGLGETQYF.

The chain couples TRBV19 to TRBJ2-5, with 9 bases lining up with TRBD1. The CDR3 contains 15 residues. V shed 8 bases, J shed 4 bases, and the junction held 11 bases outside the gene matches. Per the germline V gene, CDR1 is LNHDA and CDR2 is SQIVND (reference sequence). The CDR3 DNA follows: TGTGCCAGTGGAGCCCTACAGGGGGCCGGAGAGACCCAGTACTTC. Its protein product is CASGALQGAGETQYF.

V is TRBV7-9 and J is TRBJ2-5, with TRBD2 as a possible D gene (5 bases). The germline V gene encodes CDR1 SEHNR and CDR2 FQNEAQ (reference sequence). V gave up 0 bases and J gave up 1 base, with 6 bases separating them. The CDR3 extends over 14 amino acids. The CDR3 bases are TGTGCCAGCAGCTTAGCGAGCGGCCAAGAGACCCAGTACTTC. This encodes CASSLASGQETQYF.

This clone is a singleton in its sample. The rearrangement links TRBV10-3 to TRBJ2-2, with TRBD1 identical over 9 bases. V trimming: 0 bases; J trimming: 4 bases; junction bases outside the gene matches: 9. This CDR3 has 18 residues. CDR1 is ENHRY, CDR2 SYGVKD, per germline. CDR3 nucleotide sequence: TGTGCCATCAGTGAGTCCCCGGGACAGGGAGGGGGCACCGGGGAGCTGTTTTTT. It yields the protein CAISESPGQGGGTGELFF.

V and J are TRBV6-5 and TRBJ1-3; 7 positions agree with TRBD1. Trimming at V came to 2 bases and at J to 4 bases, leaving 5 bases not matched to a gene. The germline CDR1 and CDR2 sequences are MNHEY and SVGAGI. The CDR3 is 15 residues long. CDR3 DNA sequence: TGTGCCAGCAGTTACGGACAGGAAGTAGGAAACACCATATATTTT. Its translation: CASSYGQEVGNTIYF.

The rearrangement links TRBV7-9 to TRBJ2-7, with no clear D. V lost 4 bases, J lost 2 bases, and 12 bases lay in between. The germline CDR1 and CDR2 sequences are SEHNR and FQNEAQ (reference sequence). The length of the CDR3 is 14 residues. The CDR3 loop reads CASSYGRFAYEQYF. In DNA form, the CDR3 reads TGTGCCAGCAGCTATGGTAGATTCGCCTACGAGCAGTACTTC.

The CDR3 sequence: CASIQGNIQYF. CDR3 nucleotide sequence: TGTGCCAGCATCCAGGGGAACATTCAGTACTTC. V is TRBV6-5 and J is TRBJ2-4; D perhaps matches TRBD1 (6 bases). V was cut by 7 bases and J by 7 bases, with 8 bases left in between. The CDR3 sequence is 11 residues long. Looked up from germline, CDR1 is MNHEY and CDR2 is SVGAGI.

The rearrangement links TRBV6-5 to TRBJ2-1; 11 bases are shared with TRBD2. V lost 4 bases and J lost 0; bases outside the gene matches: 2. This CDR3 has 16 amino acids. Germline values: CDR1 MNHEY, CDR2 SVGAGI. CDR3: CASSFGTSGSYNEQFF. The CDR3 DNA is TGTGCCAGCAGTTTTGGGACTAGCGGCTCCTACAATGAGCAGTTCTTC.

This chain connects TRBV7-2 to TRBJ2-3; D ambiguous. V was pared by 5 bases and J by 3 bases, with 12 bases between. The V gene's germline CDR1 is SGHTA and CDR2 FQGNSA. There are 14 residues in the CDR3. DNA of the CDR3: TGTGCCAGCAGCCCCCGCCCACTTACAGATACGCAGTATTTT. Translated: CASSPRPLTDTQYF.

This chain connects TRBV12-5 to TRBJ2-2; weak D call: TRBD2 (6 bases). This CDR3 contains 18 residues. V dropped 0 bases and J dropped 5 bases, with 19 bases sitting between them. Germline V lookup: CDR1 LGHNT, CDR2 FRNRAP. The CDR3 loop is CASGLVLMRGAGTGELFF. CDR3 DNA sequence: TGTGCTAGTGGTTTGGTTCTCATGCGGGGCGCGGGGACCGGGGAGCTGTTTTTT.

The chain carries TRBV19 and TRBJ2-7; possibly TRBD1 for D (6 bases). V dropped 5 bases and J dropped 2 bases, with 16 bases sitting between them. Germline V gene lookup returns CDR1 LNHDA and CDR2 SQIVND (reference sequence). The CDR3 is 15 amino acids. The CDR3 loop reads CASSLTGSLAYEQYF. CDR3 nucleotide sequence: TGTGCCAGTAGTCTTACAGGGAGCTTGGCCTACGAGCAGTACTTC.

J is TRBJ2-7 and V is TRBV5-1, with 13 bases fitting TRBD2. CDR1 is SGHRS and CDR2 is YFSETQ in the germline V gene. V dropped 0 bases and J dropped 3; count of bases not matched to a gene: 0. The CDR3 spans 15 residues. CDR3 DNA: TGCGCCAGCAGCTTGGGACTAGCGGGGGGCTACGAGCAGTACTTC. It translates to CASSLGLAGGYEQYF.

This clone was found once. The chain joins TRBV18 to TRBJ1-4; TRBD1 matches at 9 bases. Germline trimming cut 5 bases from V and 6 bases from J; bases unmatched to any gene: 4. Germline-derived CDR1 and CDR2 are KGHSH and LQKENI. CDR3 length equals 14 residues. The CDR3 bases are TGTGCCAGCTCAGCGACAGGGGGGGATGAAAAACTGTTTTTT. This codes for CASSATGGDEKLFF.

The CDR3 protein is CASSDSQGGSSYEQYF. In nucleotides, the CDR3 is TGTGCCAGCAGTGACTCACAGGGCGGAAGCTCCTACGAGCAGTACTTC. This sequence joins TRBV6-4 and TRBJ2-7, with D possibly TRBD1 on 6 matching bases. Germline CDR1 is MRHNA and CDR2 is SNTAGT. The CDR3 is 16 residues long. Trimming pared 0 bases from V and 0 bases from J, leaving 12 bases between.

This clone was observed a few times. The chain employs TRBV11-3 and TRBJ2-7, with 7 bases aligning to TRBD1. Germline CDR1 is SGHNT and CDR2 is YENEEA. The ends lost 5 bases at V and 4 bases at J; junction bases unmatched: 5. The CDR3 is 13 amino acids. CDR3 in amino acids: CASSATGEYEQYF. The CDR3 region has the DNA TGTGCCAGCAGCGCTACAGGGGAATACGAGCAGTACTTC.

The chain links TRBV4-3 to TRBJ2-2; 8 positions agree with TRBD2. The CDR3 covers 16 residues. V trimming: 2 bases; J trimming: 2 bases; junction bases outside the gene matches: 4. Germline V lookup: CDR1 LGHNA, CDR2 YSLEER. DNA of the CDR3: TGCGCCAGCAGCCAAAACGGGGGGGTCAACACCGGGGAGCTGTTTTTT. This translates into CASSQNGGVNTGELFF.

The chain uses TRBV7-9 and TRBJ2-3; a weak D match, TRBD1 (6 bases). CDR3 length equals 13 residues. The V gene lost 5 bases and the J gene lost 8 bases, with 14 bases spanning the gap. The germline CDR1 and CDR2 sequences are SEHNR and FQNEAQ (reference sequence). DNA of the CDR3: TGTGCCAGCAGCGCGCCAGGGGCGGGTACGCAGTATTTT. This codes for CASSAPGAGTQYF. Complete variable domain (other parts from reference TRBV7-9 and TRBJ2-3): DTGVSQNPRHKITKRGQNVTFRCDPISEHNRLYWYRQTLGQGPEFLTYFQNEAQLEKSRLLSDRFSAERPKGSFSTLEIQRTEQGDSAMYLCASSAPGAGTQYFGPGTRLTVL.

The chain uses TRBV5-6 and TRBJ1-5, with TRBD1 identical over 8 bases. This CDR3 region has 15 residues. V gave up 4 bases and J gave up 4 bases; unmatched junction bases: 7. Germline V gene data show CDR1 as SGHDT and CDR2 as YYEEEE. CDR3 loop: CASSLWDRRNQPQHF. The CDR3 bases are TGTGCCAGCAGCCTTTGGGACAGGCGGAATCAGCCCCAGCATTTT.

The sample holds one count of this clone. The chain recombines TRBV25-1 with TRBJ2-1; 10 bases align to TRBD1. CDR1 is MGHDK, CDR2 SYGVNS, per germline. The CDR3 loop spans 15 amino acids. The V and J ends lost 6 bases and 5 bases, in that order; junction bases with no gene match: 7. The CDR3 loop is CASSYPGQGNNEQFF. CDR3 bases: TGTGCCAGCAGCTACCCGGGACAGGGGAACAATGAGCAGTTCTTC. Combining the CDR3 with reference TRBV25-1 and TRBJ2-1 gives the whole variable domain EADIYQTPRYLVIGTGKKITLECSQTMGHDKMYWYQQDPGMELHLIHYSYGVNSTEKGDLSSESTVSRIRTEHFPLTLESARPSHTSQYLCASSYPGQGNNEQFFGPGTRLTVL.

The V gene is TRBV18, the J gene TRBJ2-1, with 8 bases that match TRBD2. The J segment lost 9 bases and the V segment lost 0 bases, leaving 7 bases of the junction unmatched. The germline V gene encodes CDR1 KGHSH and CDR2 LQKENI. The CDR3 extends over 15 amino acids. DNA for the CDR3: TGTGCCAGCTCACCACCAAGGCTAGCGGGTTCTGAGCAGTTCTTC. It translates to CASSPPRLAGSEQFF.

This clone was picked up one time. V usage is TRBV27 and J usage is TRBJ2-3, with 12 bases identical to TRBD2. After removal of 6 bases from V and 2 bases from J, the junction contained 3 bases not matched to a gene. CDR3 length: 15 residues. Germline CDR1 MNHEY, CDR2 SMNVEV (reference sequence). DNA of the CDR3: TGTGCCAGCAGCCTAGCGGGAGGGTACACAGATACGCAGTATTTT. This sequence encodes CASSLAGGYTDTQYF.

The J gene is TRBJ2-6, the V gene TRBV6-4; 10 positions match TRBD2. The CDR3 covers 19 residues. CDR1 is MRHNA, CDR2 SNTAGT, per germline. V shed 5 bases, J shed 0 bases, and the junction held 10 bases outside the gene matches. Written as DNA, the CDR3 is TGTGCCAGCAGTAGAGCGGGAGGGCCGCGGGCCTCTGGGGCCAACGTCCTGACTTTC. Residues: CASSRAGGPRASGANVLTF.

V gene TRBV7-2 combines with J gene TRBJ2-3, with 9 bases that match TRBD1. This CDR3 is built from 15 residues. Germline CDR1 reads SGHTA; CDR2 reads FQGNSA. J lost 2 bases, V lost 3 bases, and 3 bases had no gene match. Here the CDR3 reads CASSFQQGATDTQYF. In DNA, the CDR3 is TGTGCCAGCAGCTTCCAACAGGGGGCCACAGATACGCAGTATTTT.

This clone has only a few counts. The CDR3 bases are TGTGCCAGCAGCCCCCCGGCAGGACTCACCGAGCAGTACTTC. As protein: CASSPPAGLTEQYF. J is TRBJ2-7 and V is TRBV6-5; TRBD2 is a possible D gene (5 bases). V was clipped by 6 bases and J by 6 bases, with 18 bases between them. Germline-derived CDR1 and CDR2 are MNHEY and SVGAGI. This CDR3 is 14 amino acids long.

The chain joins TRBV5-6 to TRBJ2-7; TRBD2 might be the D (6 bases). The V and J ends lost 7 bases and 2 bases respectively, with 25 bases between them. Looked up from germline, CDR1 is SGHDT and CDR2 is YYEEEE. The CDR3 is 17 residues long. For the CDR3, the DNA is TGTGCCAGCGCACTATGGGGGGATCTCAGTGCGGCCTACGAGCAGTACTTC. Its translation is CASALWGDLSAAYEQYF.

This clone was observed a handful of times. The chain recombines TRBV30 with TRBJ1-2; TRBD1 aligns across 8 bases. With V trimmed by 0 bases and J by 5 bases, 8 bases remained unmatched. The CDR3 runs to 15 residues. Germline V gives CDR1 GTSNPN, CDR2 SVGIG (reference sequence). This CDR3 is CAWSVRDRGAYGYTF. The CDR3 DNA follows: TGTGCCTGGAGTGTACGAGACAGGGGAGCGTATGGCTACACCTTC.

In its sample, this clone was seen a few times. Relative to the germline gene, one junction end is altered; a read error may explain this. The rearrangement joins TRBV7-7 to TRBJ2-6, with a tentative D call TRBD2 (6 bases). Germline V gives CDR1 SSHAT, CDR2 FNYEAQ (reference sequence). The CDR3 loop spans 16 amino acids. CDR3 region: CASSLGRRAGANVLTF. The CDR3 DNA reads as TGTGCTAGCAGCTTAGGACGGAGGGCTGGGGCCAACGTCCTGACTTTC.